The 21 T cell receptor beta chains below were found in one sample sequenced in a study of blood T cells in healthy people across ages. A sample-barcoded 5' primer and a J-beta primer mix were used in a second PCR of roughly 6 to 12 cycles. From the 5' RACE reads, TCRdb called clonotypes with MiXCR, one entry per CDR3 protein. The repertoire consists of hundreds of thousands of distinct CDR3 sequences, with about 56% occurring once and the leading ten covering approximately 24%. The specimen sequenced was blood. These receptors were taken from a man aged 35 to 55 in good health.

CDR3 DNA sequence: TGTGCCAGCCAACAAAGGTCCTCGACTGGAAACACCATATATTTT. Its protein product is CASQQRSSTGNTIYF. The rearrangement joins TRBV12-3 or TRBV12-4 to TRBJ1-3; D remains unclear. The CDR3 contains 15 residues. V was clipped by 8 bases and J by 2 bases, with 16 bases between them.

V and J are TRBV9 and TRBJ1-4; 9 bases are shared with TRBD1. Germline CDR1 reads SGDLS; CDR2 reads YYNGEE. Trimming cost V 2 bases and J 10 bases; bases outside gene matches: 9. The length of the CDR3 is 15 residues. The CDR3 sequence is CASSVGQGLKGKLFF. CDR3 nucleotide sequence: TGTGCCAGCAGCGTCGGACAGGGGCTCAAGGGAAAACTGTTTTTT.

This clonotype turned up a few times. This rearrangement joins TRBV7-2 to TRBJ2-7; 7 bases agree with TRBD1. The CDR3 consists of 14 residues. Germline V gene sequence: CDR1 SGHTA, CDR2 FQGNSA. V gave up 2 bases and J gave up 6 bases; unmatched junction bases: 7. CDR3 sequence (DNA): TGTGCCAGCAGCTTACCCGGACAGGCTCGCGAGCAGTACTTC. This translates into CASSLPGQAREQYF.

This clonotype has just a few counts. The chain is built from TRBV15 and TRBJ2-7, with TRBD2 matching 14 bases. The CDR3 is 19 residues long. Per the germline V gene, CDR1 is LNHNV and CDR2 is YYDKDF (reference sequence). Trimming at V came to 5 bases and at J to 2 bases, leaving 14 bases not matched to a gene. The CDR3 bases are TGTGCCACCAGCGACCCGGGACTAGCGGGAGTGGGCCCTCCCTACGAGCAGTACTTC. Translation: CATSDPGLAGVGPPYEQYF.

The CDR3 reads CASSQGTGAYGYTF. The CDR3 DNA follows: TGCGCCAGCAGCCAAGGGACAGGGGCCTATGGCTACACCTTC. This chain uses TRBV4-3 with TRBJ1-2; 9 nucleotides line up with TRBD1. The CDR3 consists of 14 residues. The germline CDR1 and CDR2 sequences are LGHNA and YSLEER. The J segment lost 4 bases and the V segment lost 1 base, leaving 1 base of the junction unmatched.

On this clonotype itself: This may be a read error: a much more frequent sequence differs by one nucleotide. Here the CDR3 omits its conserved ending phenylalanine or tryptophan, so a read error is the likely source. J is TRBJ2-5 and V is TRBV5-1; D gene uncertain. Trimming stripped 0 bases from V and 1 base from J, with 10 bases between. CDR3 size: 15 residues. The germline gives CDR1 SGHRS, CDR2 YFSETQ. The CDR3 reads CASSLDGRPQETQYI. CDR3 bases: TGCGCCAGCAGCTTGGACGGACGGCCCCAAGAGACCCAGTACATC.

The CDR3 nucleotides read TGCAGTGTGAAGCGGGAAGTCCAAGAGACCCAGTACTTC. Amino acids: CSVKREVQETQYF. This chain connects TRBV20-1 to TRBJ2-5; 7 bases are shared with TRBD2. Germline V gene sequence: CDR1 DFQATT, CDR2 SNEGSKA (reference sequence). The J segment lost 1 base and the V segment lost 7 bases, leaving 6 bases of the junction unmatched. The CDR3 consists of 13 residues.

This chain joins TRBV6-2 or TRBV6-3 and TRBJ2-2; the match to TRBD2 covers 12 bases. Germline CDR1 is MNHEY and CDR2 is SVGEGT. The ends lost 2 bases at V and 8 bases at J; junction bases unmatched: 9. The CDR3 has 17 amino acids. The CDR3 nucleotides are TGTGCCAGCAGTTACCACCGTGGACTAGCGGGAATGGGGGAGCTGTTTTTT. It is translated as CASSYHRGLAGMGELFF.

The V and J genes are TRBV6-4 and TRBJ2-3; 7 positions agree with TRBD2. Germline V gene lookup returns CDR1 MRHNA and CDR2 SNTAGT. This CDR3 contains 15 residues. V gave up 5 bases and J gave up 4 bases; unmatched junction bases: 9. In DNA form, the CDR3 reads TGTGCCAGCAGTATCATGGCGGGAGCGGCAGATACGCAGTATTTT. Amino acids: CASSIMAGAADTQYF.

The gene calls are TRBV5-1 and TRBJ2-1; D is tentatively TRBD1 or TRBD2 (5 bases each). Trimming left V 4 bases short and J 12 bases short, with 23 bases between. This CDR3 has 15 amino acids. Germline values: CDR1 SGHRS, CDR2 YFSETQ. The CDR3 DNA sequence: TGCGCCAGCAGCCTTCTCGGGACCTCGGGTATGGGGCAGTTCTTC. Its translation is CASSLLGTSGMGQFF.

This clonotype turned up a few times. The chain recombines TRBV3-1 with TRBJ1-5; D gene uncertain. V was cut by 3 bases and J by 0 bases, with 9 bases left in between. This CDR3 comprises 15 residues. Germline CDR1 reads LGHDT; CDR2 reads YNNKEL (reference sequence). CDR3 loop: CASSQGRNSNQPQHF. The DNA of the CDR3 is TGTGCCAGCAGCCAGGGCAGAAATAGCAATCAGCCCCAGCATTTT.

This clonotype was counted between two and nine times. This rearrangement joins TRBV10-3 to TRBJ2-3; 12 nucleotides agree with TRBD2. The CDR3 length is 19 residues. In germline, CDR1 is ENHRY, CDR2 SYGVKD. Trimming at V came to 7 bases and at J to 5 bases, leaving 19 bases not matched to a gene. The CDR3 DNA reads TGTGCCATCATCAGAGGGCCTAGCGGGAGGGCCCGGCAGGAAGATACGCAGTATTTT. Protein product: CAIIRGPSGRARQEDTQYF.

This clonotype was observed a handful of times. The V gene is TRBV7-8, the J gene TRBJ2-7; TRBD1 agrees at 9 bases. Trimming cost V 5 bases and J 2 bases; bases outside gene matches: 10. Germline V gene sequence: CDR1 SGHVS, CDR2 FQNEAQ. The CDR3 has 16 residues. The DNA of the CDR3 is TGTGCCAGCAGCCGCTGGACAGGGGATACTACCTACGAGCAGTACTTC. Residues: CASSRWTGDTTYEQYF. Combining the CDR3 with reference TRBV7-8 and TRBJ2-7 gives the whole variable domain GAGVSQSPRYKVAKRGQDVALRCDPISGHVSLFWYQQALGQGPEFLTYFQNEAQLDKSGLPSDRFFAERPEGSVSTLKIQRTQQEDSAVYLCASSRWTGDTTYEQYFGPGTRLTVT.

The chain combines TRBV7-9 with TRBJ2-7; D gene unclear. Germline CDR1 and CDR2: SEHNR and FQNEAQ (reference sequence). The CDR3 has 11 residues. V was shortened by 5 bases and J by 6 bases, with 8 bases between the two germline ends. For the CDR3, the DNA is TGTGCCAGCAGCCCCCTCTCCGAGCAGTACTTC. Protein: CASSPLSEQYF.

This clonotype turned up a few times. The rearrangement joins TRBV20-1 to TRBJ2-3; perhaps TRBD2 as D (6 bases). This CDR3 is 12 amino acids long. V lost 5 bases and J lost 4, with 10 bases in between. The germline V gene has CDR1 DFQATT and CDR2 SNEGSKA (reference sequence). CDR3 nucleotides: TGCAGTGCTCGGGACTCCGCAGATACGCAGTATTTT. It codes for CSARDSADTQYF.

The CDR3 nucleotides are TGTGCCAGCAGTTTACTAGCTAGCGGGAACTCCTACAATGAGCAGTTCTTC. Amino acids: CASSLLASGNSYNEQFF. This rearrangement joins TRBV27 to TRBJ2-1; 9 bases map to TRBD2. Germline CDR1 MNHEY, CDR2 SMNVEV (reference sequence). V lost 2 bases to trimming and J lost 0 bases; unmatched junction nucleotides: 5. The CDR3 has 17 residues.

CDR3 residues: CASSYSGGRYTEAFF. CDR3 sequence (DNA): TGTGCCAGCAGTTACTCAGGGGGCAGGTACACTGAAGCTTTCTTT. The chain uses TRBV6-5 and TRBJ1-1, with 7 bases that match TRBD1. From germline, CDR1 is MNHEY and CDR2 SVGAGI. V dropped 0 bases and J dropped 3; count of bases not matched to a gene: 4. The CDR3 sequence is 15 residues long.

This chain connects TRBV6-1 to TRBJ1-5; unclear D gene. Germline values: CDR1 MNHNS, CDR2 SASEGT. Trimming cost V 5 bases and J 4 bases, with 12 bases left between them. The length of the CDR3 is 14 residues. The CDR3 region has the DNA TGTGCCAGCAGTCATATGGGGAGTAATCAGCCCCAGCATTTT. Protein product: CASSHMGSNQPQHF.

This clonotype was seen a few times. V is TRBV29-1 and J is TRBJ1-2, with D unclear. Between the trimmed V and J ends, which lost 0 bases and 0 bases, there was a span of 5 bases. The CDR3 consists of 13 residues. Germline V gene data show CDR1 as SQVTM and CDR2 as ANQGSEA. CDR3 sequence (DNA): TGCAGCGTTGAAGAAGGGCCTAACTATGGCTACACCTTC. Residues: CSVEEGPNYGYTF.

The table lists this clonotype with a few counts. The V gene is TRBV7-9, the J gene TRBJ1-4; a weak D match, TRBD1 (5 bases). The CDR3 runs to 14 residues. Germline values: CDR1 SEHNR, CDR2 FQNEAQ (reference sequence). V shed 8 bases and J shed 6 bases, with 16 bases lying between them. CDR3 protein: CASAREGAHEKLFF. In DNA, the CDR3 is TGTGCCAGCGCACGAGAAGGGGCTCATGAAAAACTGTTTTTT.

The genes are TRBV6-1 and TRBJ2-7; D gene unclear. There are 14 residues in the CDR3. V was pared by 3 bases and J by 2 bases, with 11 bases between. Per the germline V gene, CDR1 is MNHNS and CDR2 is SASEGT. DNA for the CDR3: TGTGCCAGCAGTGATCAAGTGGTTACCTACGAGCAGTACTTC. Translation gives CASSDQVVTYEQYF.